This T cell receptor beta chain was observed in a study of regulatory T cells in long-lasting Graves disease. The time point denotes: persistent/refractory GD, antithyroid drugs over 5 years with positive TRAb. RNA isolated from PBMCs was used to make the TCR library. A word on this clonotype: Its antigen is not known.

General study findings and limits: Relative to new patients (under 1,000), persistent patients exhibited greater sharing of public clonotypes (more than 2,500). Persistent disease preferred TRBV28, TRBJ1-2 and TRBJ2-5.

Germline CDR1 reads SGDLS; CDR2 reads YYNGEE. V dropped 4 bases and J dropped 3; count of bases not matched to a gene: 3. This CDR3 contains 14 residues. Arm-PCR of CDR3 regions and iRepertoire HTBI primers were the basis on which TCR beta libraries were built. MiXCR was run by TCRdb on the multiplex PCR reads, yielding one entry per CDR3 protein. The repertoire holds fewer than 450,000 distinct CDR3 sequences, roughly 20% seen once, with around 21% in the top ten. J is TRBJ2-5 and V is TRBV9; 10 bases align to TRBD1. The receptor's source is a female donor with Graves disease. The input for sequencing was peripheral blood mononuclear cells (PBMCs), taken when the disease was refractory, from a patient treated with antithyroid drugs. CDR3: CASSWGQGKETQYF. The CDR3 bases are TGTGCCAGCAGCTGGGGACAGGGGAAAGAGACCCAGTACTTC.